The present T cell receptor beta chain was sequenced within a study of PD-L1 blockade in urothelial cancer. Study context: Bladder-origin urothelial cancer in males described twenty-five of the 29 patients. Prior regimens of chemotherapy numbered 0 to 3 per patient.

Germline trimming cut 4 bases from V and 2 bases from J; bases unmatched to any gene: 5. CDR1 and CDR2 (germline): SGHDT, YYEEEE. The CDR3 length is 14 residues. The table came from immunoSEQ multiplex PCR; TCRdb's copy has only in-frame clones and leaves some out. This sample yields under 130,000 clones, of which about 85% are seen a single time; 2.4% belongs to the top ten. This TCR derives from a man in his forties or fifties with urothelial cancer. The starting material was PBMCs, obtained around atezolizumab (anti-PD-L1) treatment. V and J are TRBV5-6 and TRBJ2-7; 8 bases are shared with TRBD2. The DNA for the CDR3 is TGTGCCAGCAGCCCGGGACTAGGTGCCTACGAGCAGTACTTC. This encodes CASSPGLGAYEQYF.